The subject of this entry is one T cell receptor (beta chain). This specimen belongs to a study of T cells in Graves' hyperthyroidism and ophthalmopathy. Trimming shortened V by 6 bases and J by 7 bases, and 19 bases separated the two germline ends. This CDR3 has 15 residues. Per germline, CDR1 MNHNS and CDR2 SASEGT. The TCR beta CDR3 regions underwent amplification using RNA transcripts as the source. The HTBI primer set drove a first-round RT-PCR of the TCR CDR3. From the multiplex PCR reads, TCRdb called clonotypes with MiXCR, one entry per CDR3 protein. The sample includes around 700,000 distinct CDR3 sequences, 18% of them seen just once.

The source is a woman in her fifties or sixties with Graves' hyperthyroidism that later progressed to Graves' ophthalmopathy. The sample comprised blood. The chain is built from TRBV6-1 and TRBJ1-5, with no clear D. This CDR3 reads CASSPIIGQKQPQHF. The CDR3 DNA reads as TGTGCCAGCAGCCCCATCATAGGGCAAAAACAGCCCCAGCATTTT.